This T cell receptor (beta chain) stems from a study of T cell clones after liver transplantation. Broader study findings: The donor-reactive repertoire was only partly measurable in a couple of subjects, lacking donor cells. Rather than being deleted, graft donor-reactive T cells may have moved into the graft.

Profiled with immunoSEQ multiplex PCR; TCRdb holds only in-frame clones, not every one. The sample has about 120,000 clones, just over 90% seen once. A remark on this clone: What it binds is unknown.

This clonotype originated in a human patient who received a liver transplant. Some T cells may be the graft donor's. Sequencing was performed on CD4+ T cells from blood, taken 12 months after liver transplant.

CDR3 DNA sequence: TGTGCCAGCAGCTTACCGGGACAATTGGCCTACGAGCAGTACTTC. Translation: CASSLPGQLAYEQYF. This chain uses TRBV5-4 with TRBJ2-7; possibly TRBD1 for D (6 bases). The CDR3 loop spans 15 amino acids. Trimming pared 2 bases from V and 2 bases from J, leaving 14 bases between. Germline lookup yields CDR1 SGHNT and CDR2 YYREEE (reference sequence).